The rows below give T cell receptor beta chains drawn from one sample of a study of CXCR3-negative and CXCR3-positive naive CD8 T cells. TCRdb reworked the 5' RACE reads into one entry per CDR3 protein, no DNA. The repertoire table contains around 65,000 distinct CDR3 sequences. The specimen was naive CXCR3+ CD8+ T cells from blood. These receptor sequences come from a human donor in good health. Some clones in this sample may be carry-over from other donors' samples. CDR3s include the opening cysteine and the closing phenylalanine or tryptophan.

j_gene | v_gene | CDR3aa
TRBJ2-3 | TRBV15 | CATSRDRLAGGSTDTQYF
TRBJ2-1 | TRBV24-1 | CATSGSENEQFF
TRBJ1-3 | TRBV24-1 | CATEKPGRLSGNTIYF
TRBJ2-5 | TRBV23-1 | CASSQQGRETQYF
TRBJ1-6 | TRBV15 | CATSRLKGLNSPLHF
TRBJ2-7 | TRBV6-2/TRBV6-3 | CASGFGPTYEQYF
TRBJ1-3 | TRBV6-5 | CASSYKGTSNFGNTIYF
TRBJ1-1 | TRBV2 | CASSRLGTGGPNTEAFF
TRBJ1-3 | TRBV6-5 | CASSHPGPGNTIYF
TRBJ2-7 | TRBV28 | CASTPGQGTSYEQHF
TRBJ1-1 | TRBV19 | CASSIGGVEAFF
TRBJ2-7 | TRBV5-1 | CASSWGQSYEQYF
TRBJ2-7 | TRBV7-9 | CASTTFGDEQYF
TRBJ2-7 | TRBV29-1 | CSVEDTAGKDYEQYF
TRBJ1-2 | TRBV7-3 | CASSPSAWTGGNYGYTF
TRBJ2-7 | TRBV29-1 | CSGTISYEQYF
TRBJ2-3 | TRBV5-1 | CASSLGDGSTDTQYF
TRBJ2-1 | TRBV6-4 | CASSPSPFMRTNNEQFF
TRBJ2-5 | TRBV7-9 | CASSLTAQKETQYF
TRBJ1-5 | TRBV10-2 | CASSDRGDLGNQPQHF
TRBJ2-7 | TRBV23-1 | CASSPSGQGASYEQYF
TRBJ1-2 | TRBV29-1 | CSVYRGNGYTF
TRBJ2-2 | TRBV29-1 | CSVEPSGVTGELFF
TRBJ1-1 | TRBV29-1 | CSVPGTATEAFF